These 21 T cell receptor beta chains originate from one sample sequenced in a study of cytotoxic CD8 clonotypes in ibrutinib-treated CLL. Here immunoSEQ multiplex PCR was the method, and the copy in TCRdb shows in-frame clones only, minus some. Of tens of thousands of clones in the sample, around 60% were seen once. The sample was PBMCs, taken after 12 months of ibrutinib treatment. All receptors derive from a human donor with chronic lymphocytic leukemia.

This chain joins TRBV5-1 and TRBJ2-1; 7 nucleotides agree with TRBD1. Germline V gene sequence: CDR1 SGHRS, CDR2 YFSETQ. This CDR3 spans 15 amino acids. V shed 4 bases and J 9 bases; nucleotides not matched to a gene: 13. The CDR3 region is CASSPFGQGVIEQFF. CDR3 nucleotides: TGCGCCAGCAGCCCTTTTGGGCAGGGGGTTATTGAGCAGTTCTTC.

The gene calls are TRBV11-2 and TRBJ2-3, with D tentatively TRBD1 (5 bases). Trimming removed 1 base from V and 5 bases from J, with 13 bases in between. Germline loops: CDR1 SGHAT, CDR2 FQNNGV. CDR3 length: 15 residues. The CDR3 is CASSLVGDSGDTQYF. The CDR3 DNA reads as TGTGCCAGCAGCTTAGTAGGTGACAGTGGAGATACGCAGTATTTT.

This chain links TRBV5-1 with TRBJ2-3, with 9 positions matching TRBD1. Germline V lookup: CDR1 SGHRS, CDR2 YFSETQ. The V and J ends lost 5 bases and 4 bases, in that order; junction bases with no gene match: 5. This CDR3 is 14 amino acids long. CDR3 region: CASSNDRGSDTQYF. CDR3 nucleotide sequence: TGCGCCAGCAGTAATGACAGGGGGTCAGATACGCAGTATTTT. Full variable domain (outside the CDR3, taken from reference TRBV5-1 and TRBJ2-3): KAGVTQTPRYLIKTRGQQVTLSCSPISGHRSVSWYQQTPGQGLQFLFEYFSETQRNKGNFPGRFSGRQFSNSRSEMNVSTLELGDSALYLCASSNDRGSDTQYFGPGTRLTVL.

DNA of the CDR3: TGTGCCAGCAGTTCTCTCTACGAGCAGTACTTC. As protein: CASSSLYEQYF. The genes are TRBV2 and TRBJ2-7, with unresolved D. This CDR3 region has 11 residues. Germline loops: CDR1 SNHLY, CDR2 FYNNEI. V lost 5 bases and J lost 3, with 5 bases in between.

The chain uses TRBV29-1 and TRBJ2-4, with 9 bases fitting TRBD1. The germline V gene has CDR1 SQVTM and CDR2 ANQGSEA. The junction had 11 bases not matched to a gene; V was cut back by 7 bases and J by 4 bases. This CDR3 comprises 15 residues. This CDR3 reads CSANKAGTGKNIQYF. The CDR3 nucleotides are TGCAGCGCAAATAAAGCCGGGACAGGGAAAAACATTCAGTACTTC. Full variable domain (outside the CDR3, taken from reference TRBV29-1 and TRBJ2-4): SAVISQKPSRDICQRGTSLTIQCQVDSQVTMMFWYRQQPGQSLTLIATANQGSEATYESGFVIDKFPISRPNLTFSTLTVSNMSPEDSSIYLCSANKAGTGKNIQYFGAGTRLSVL.

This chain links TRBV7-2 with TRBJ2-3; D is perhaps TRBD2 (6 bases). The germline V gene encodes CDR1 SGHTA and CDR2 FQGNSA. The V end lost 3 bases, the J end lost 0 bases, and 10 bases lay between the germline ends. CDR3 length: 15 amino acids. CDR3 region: CASSFLAASTDTQYF. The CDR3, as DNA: TGTGCCAGCAGCTTTTTAGCGGCTAGCACAGATACGCAGTATTTT. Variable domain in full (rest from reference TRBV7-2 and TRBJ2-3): GAGVSQSPSNKVTEKGKDVELRCDPISGHTALYWYRQSLGQGLEFLIYFQGNSAPDKSGLPSDRFSAERTGGSVSTLTIQRTQQEDSAVYLCASSFLAASTDTQYFGPGTRLTVL.

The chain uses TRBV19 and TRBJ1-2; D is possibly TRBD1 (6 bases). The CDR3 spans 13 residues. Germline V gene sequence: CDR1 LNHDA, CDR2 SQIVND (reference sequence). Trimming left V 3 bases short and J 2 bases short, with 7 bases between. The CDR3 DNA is TGTGCCAGTAGTATGACAGGAAACTATGGCTACACCTTC. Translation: CASSMTGNYGYTF.

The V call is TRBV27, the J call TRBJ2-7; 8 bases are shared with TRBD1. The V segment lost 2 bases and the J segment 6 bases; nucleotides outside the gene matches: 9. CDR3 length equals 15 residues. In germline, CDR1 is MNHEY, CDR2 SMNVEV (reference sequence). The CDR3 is CASSLVGTGGSEQYF. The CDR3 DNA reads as TGTGCCAGCAGTTTAGTCGGGACAGGCGGTTCCGAGCAGTACTTC.

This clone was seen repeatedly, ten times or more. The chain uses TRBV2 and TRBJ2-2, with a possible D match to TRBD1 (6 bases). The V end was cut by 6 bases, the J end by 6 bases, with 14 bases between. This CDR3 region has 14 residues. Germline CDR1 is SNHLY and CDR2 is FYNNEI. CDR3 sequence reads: CASSAQGSAGELFF. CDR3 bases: TGTGCCAGCAGCGCACAGGGATCGGCCGGGGAGCTGTTTTTT.

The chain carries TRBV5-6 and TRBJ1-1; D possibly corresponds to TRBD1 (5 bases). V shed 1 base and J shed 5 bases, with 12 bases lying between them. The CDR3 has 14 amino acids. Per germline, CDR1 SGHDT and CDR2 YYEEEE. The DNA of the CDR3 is TGTGCCAGCAGCTTGTTCAGGGTGGAGACTGAAGCTTTCTTT. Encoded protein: CASSLFRVETEAFF.

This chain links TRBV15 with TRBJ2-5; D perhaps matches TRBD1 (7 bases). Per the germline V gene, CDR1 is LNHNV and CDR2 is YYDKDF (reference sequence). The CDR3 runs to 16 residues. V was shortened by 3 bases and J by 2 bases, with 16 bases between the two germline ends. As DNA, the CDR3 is TGTGCCACCAGCAGGGGGGGCCAGGGGGGTCAAGAGACCCAGTACTTC. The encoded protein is CATSRGGQGGQETQYF.

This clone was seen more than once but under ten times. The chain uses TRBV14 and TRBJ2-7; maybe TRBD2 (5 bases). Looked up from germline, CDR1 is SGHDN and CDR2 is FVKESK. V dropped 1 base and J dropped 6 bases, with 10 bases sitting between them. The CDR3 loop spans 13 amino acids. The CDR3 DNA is TGTGCCAGCAGCCAAGCCCCGGCGGGCGAGCAGTACTTC. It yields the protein CASSQAPAGEQYF.

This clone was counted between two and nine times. DNA of the CDR3: TGTGCCAGCACCCCCGTGGAGAATTATAGCAATCAGCCCCAGCATTTT. This encodes CASTPVENYSNQPQHF. This chain uses TRBV6-6 with TRBJ1-5, with D unresolved. Per germline, CDR1 MNHNY and CDR2 SVGAGI (reference sequence). The CDR3 has 16 residues. V lost 7 bases and J lost 0, with 16 bases in between.

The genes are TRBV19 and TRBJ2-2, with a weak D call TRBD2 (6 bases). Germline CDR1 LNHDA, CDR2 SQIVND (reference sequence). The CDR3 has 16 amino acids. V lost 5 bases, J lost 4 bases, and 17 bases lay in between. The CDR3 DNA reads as TGTGCCAGTAGTCCCCCGCGGGGTCGGGGCACCGGGGAGCTGTTTTTT. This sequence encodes CASSPPRGRGTGELFF.

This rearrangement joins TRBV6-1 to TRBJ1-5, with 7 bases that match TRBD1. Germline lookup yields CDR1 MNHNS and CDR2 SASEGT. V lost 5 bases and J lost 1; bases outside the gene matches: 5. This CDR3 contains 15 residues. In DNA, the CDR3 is TGTGCCAGCAGTACCAGGGGACAGAGCAATCAGCCCCAGCATTTT. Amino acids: CASSTRGQSNQPQHF.

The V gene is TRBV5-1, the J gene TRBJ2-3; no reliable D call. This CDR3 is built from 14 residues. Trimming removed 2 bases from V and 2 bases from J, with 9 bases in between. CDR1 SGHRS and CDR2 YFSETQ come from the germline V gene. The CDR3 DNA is TGCGCCAGCAGCTTTGCGACCTTCACAGATACGCAGTATTTT. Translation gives CASSFATFTDTQYF.

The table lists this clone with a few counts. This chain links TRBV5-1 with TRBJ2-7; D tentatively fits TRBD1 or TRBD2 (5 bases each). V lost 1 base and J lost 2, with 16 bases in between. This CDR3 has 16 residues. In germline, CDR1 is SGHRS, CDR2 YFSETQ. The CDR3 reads CASSLQGTGAPYEQYF. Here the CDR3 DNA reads TGCGCCAGCAGCTTGCAGGGTACCGGGGCCCCCTACGAGCAGTACTTC.

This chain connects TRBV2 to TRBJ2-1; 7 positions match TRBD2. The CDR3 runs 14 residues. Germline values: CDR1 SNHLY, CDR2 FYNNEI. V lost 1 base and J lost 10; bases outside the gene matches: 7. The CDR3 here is CASSEGTRVEEQFF. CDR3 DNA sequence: TGTGCCAGCAGTGAAGGGACTAGGGTGGAGGAGCAGTTCTTC.

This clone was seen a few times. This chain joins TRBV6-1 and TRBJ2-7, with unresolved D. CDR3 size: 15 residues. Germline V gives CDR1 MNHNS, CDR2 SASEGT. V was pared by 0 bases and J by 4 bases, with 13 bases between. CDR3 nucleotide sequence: TGTGCCAGCAGTGAAGCGTCTACCACCAGATACGAGCAGTACTTC. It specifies CASSEASTTRYEQYF.

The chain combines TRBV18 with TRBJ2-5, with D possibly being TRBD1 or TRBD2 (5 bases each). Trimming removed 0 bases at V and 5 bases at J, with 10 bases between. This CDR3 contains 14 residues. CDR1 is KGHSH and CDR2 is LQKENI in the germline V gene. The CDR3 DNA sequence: TGTGCCAGCTCACCACCTTGGGGGTTTGAGACCCAGTACTTC. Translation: CASSPPWGFETQYF.

CDR3 sequence reads: CASSFTGEGTEAFF. The CDR3 bases are TGTGCCAGCAGTTTTACAGGGGAGGGTACTGAAGCTTTCTTT. The rearrangement joins TRBV6-6 to TRBJ1-1, with TRBD1 matching 7 bases. V shed 4 bases and J 5 bases; nucleotides not matched to a gene: 7. The CDR3 loop spans 14 amino acids. The germline V gene encodes CDR1 MNHNY and CDR2 SVGAGI (reference sequence).